This T cell receptor beta chain was sequenced for a study of T cells expressing NK-cell markers. Germline V gives CDR1 MDHEN, CDR2 SYDVKM. The CDR3 loop spans 14 amino acids. For each CDR3 protein, TCRdb gives one entry from its re-call of the 5' RACE reads, without DNA. This sample's clone table lists some 120,000 distinct CDR3 sequences. The J gene is TRBJ2-7, the V gene TRBV28; the D call of TRBD1 rests on TCRdb alone, since no DNA is present to check it. This clonotype originated in a woman aged 18-69 years in good health. The sample consisted of blood T cells: a sorted CD56 or NKG2C T cell subset, CD4+ or CD8+ T cells, or bulk PBMC T cells (not recorded which). The CDR3 protein is CASSPRQGHYVQYF.